This entry concerns a single T cell receptor (beta chain). These data come from a study of blood T cell repertoires in COVID-19. Study-wide context: The United States, Italy and Spain were the sources of the acute and convalescent COVID-19 samples. Sources were T cells, B-cell-depleted T cells, or PBMCs; the material itself was cDNA or gDNA.

In the authors' workflow: It was from reference gene primer amplification that nucleated cell counts were estimated. Using immunoSEQ multiplex PCR, the repertoire was profiled, and TCRdb retains in-frame clones only, with some absent. V, J and clone size are taken as reported in that table, and D and trimming were inferred from the DNA itself. Counted here are approximately 23,000 clones, 85% to 90% occurring once; the ten biggest clones make up about 6.5%. Trimming left V 6 bases short and J 2 bases short, with 14 bases between. This CDR3 has 15 residues. CDR1 and CDR2 (germline): SGHNT, YYREEE (reference sequence).

V is TRBV5-4 and J is TRBJ2-2, with D possibly being TRBD1 (6 bases). The receptor was isolated from an elderly woman with active COVID-19. Sequenced input: peripheral blood. CDR3 region: CASTTQGRNTGELFF. DNA of the CDR3: TGTGCCAGCACCACCCAGGGGAGAAACACCGGGGAGCTGTTTTTT.